Listed below are T cell receptor beta chains from one sample, sequenced in a study of human T cells and chemical hapten exposure. In TCRdb, the 5' RACE reads were re-called with MiXCR into one record per CDR3 protein. This repertoire shows 110,000 or so distinct CDR3 sequences, roughly 18% found once; its top ten account for approximately 3%. The receptors were gathered from a human donor in good health. Both conserved end residues are part of each CDR3. D genes are given only for firm matches. Clone sizes are given selectively: once, few, many, or a class where the clone is expanded.

V gene	D gene	J gene	clone size	CDR3 DNA	CDR3 protein
TRBV5-1	TRBD2	TRBJ2-1	-	TGCGCCAGCACCGAATTAGGACTAGCGGTCACGATGGTGTACAATGAGCAGTTCTTC	CASTELGLAVTMVYNEQFF
TRBV6-5	-	TRBJ1-1	-	TGTGCCAGCAGTTACTCCTGGCAGCAGAACACTGAAGCTTTCTTT	CASSYSWQQNTEAFF
TRBV2	-	TRBJ1-5	few	TGTGCCAGCAGTGCTCACCACAATCAGCCCCAGCATTTT	CASSAHHNQPQHF
TRBV5-4	TRBD1	TRBJ2-7	few	TGTGCCAGCAGGTCCCGGGGTCCTACAGGGGCCGGCGAGCAGTACTTC	CASRSRGPTGAGEQYF
TRBV9	-	TRBJ2-3	-	TGTGCCAGCAGCGTAGAAAGCTTGGGAAACACAGATACGCAGTATTTT	CASSVESLGNTDTQYF
TRBV9	-	TRBJ1-2	-	TGTGCCAGCGCTCAGTTTAACTATGGCTACACCTTC	CASAQFNYGYTF
TRBV27	TRBD2	TRBJ2-3	-	TGTGCCAGCAGTTTATTCGGACTAGCGGGAGTGTCAGATACGCAGTATTTT	CASSLFGLAGVSDTQYF
TRBV5-6	-	TRBJ1-1	few	TGTGCCAGCCGCCTTTCAATCCGCACTGAAGCTTTCTTT	CASRLSIRTEAFF
TRBV6-5	-	TRBJ1-1	-	TGTGCCAGCAGCCCAGACAGGCTTATCACTGAAGCTTTCTTT	CASSPDRLITEAFF
TRBV28	TRBD2	TRBJ2-1	-	TGTGCCAGCAGGGCAAGCGGGAGGGCCGCGAATGAGCAGTTCTTC	CASRASGRAANEQFF
TRBV18	-	TRBJ1-5	-	TGTGCCAGCTCACCCTCAGGGGAGGGTCAGCCCCAGCATTTT	CASSPSGEGQPQHF
TRBV6-5	-	TRBJ1-4	few	TGTGCCAGCAAGGCCCAGGTTGCAACTAATGAAAAACTGTTTTTT	CASKAQVATNEKLFF
TRBV28	TRBD2	TRBJ2-7	-	TGTGCCAGCAGTCCGTGGAGCGGGATTGTTTACGAGCAGTACTTC	CASSPWSGIVYEQYF
TRBV27	-	TRBJ2-7	-	TGTGCCAGCAGACACCCGCCAGGGCGCGAGCAGTACTTC	CASRHPPGREQYF
TRBV19	TRBD2	TRBJ2-1	few	TGTGCCAGTAGTATATTGGGCTTTAGCGGGAGCTCCTACAATGAGCAGTTCTTC	CASSILGFSGSSYNEQFF